The text below deals with one T cell receptor beta chain. Its cognate antigen is unknown. The source of the sample is a study of T cells in narcolepsy. In the study overall: Patients with NT1 or NT2 and healthy control donors were enrolled. Findings and caveats of the study: Autoreactive HCRT-specific and TRIB2-specific clonotypes were marked in same-patient CSF-versus-blood CD4+ comparisons. Reportedly, autoreactive clonotypes were serially detected in patients' blood but not controls'.

Some clones are missing from TCRdb's copy, which holds only in-frame ones; the method was immunoSEQ multiplex PCR. The sample comprises approximately 25,000 clones, around two thirds of which are singletons, and 12% rests with the top ten. The CDR3 consists of 13 residues. V shed 8 bases and J 4 bases; nucleotides not matched to a gene: 5. CDR1 is SNHLY and CDR2 is FYNNEI in the germline V gene. This clonotype was sampled from a human donor in good health. The sequencing sample was made of memory (CD45RA-) CD4+ T cells from blood. The chain combines TRBV2 with TRBJ2-1, with 7 bases aligning to TRBD2. CDR3 bases: TGTGCCAGCGGGTTGGGACTATACAATGAGCAGTTCTTC. Encoded protein: CASGLGLYNEQFF.